What follows is one TCR beta chain and its context. TCRdb's copy holds only in-frame clones and misses some; the assay was immunoSEQ multiplex PCR. The sample has roughly 180,000 clones; around 79% are singletons. This sample stems from a study of blood T cell repertoires in COVID-19. Study-level information: PBMCs, B-cell-depleted T cells, or T cells were the source of the cDNA or gDNA that made up the material.

V was clipped by 0 bases and J by 0 bases; unmatched bases: 6. The CDR3 is made up of 17 amino acids. The germline CDR1 and CDR2 sequences are SGHRS and YFSETQ. This sequence was found in a woman aged 55-69 years with COVID-19, enrolled during active disease. V gene TRBV5-1 combines with J gene TRBJ1-1, with 9 bases identical to TRBD1. The sample consisted of peripheral blood. Written as DNA, the CDR3 is TGCGCCAGCAGCTTGGGGACAGGGGCCTTACTGAACACTGAAGCTTTCTTT. It yields the protein CASSLGTGALLNTEAFF. The full variable domain, in which reference TRBV5-1 and TRBJ1-1 provide the parts outside the CDR3, is KAGVTQTPRYLIKTRGQQVTLSCSPISGHRSVSWYQQTPGQGLQFLFEYFSETQRNKGNFPGRFSGRQFSNSRSEMNVSTLELGDSALYLCASSLGTGALLNTEAFFGQGTRLTVV.